The 3 T cell receptor beta chains reported below all come from one sample, sequenced in a study of blood T cell repertoires in COVID-19. Produced via immunoSEQ multiplex PCR; TCRdb's table is partial and in-frame only. The sample lists approximately 280,000 clones; 70% to 90% were seen once. The sample consisted of peripheral blood. These receptors all stem from a woman in her 70s with acute or convalescent COVID-19.

This rearrangement joins TRBV5-1 to TRBJ2-3, with 16 bases fitting TRBD2. V shed 4 bases, J shed 4 bases, and the junction held 3 bases outside the gene matches. Germline CDR1 and CDR2: SGHRS and YFSETQ. The CDR3 spans 16 residues. The CDR3 loop reads CASSRGLAGGPDTQYF. The DNA for the CDR3 is TGCGCCAGCAGCCGGGGACTAGCGGGGGGGCCAGATACGCAGTATTTT.

This clone was detected once. Other DNA sequences from this sample encode an identical CDR3 as well. The chain carries TRBV12-3 or TRBV12-4 and TRBJ1-1; no definite D call. The CDR3 runs to 11 residues. V dropped 6 bases and J dropped 3 bases, with 5 bases sitting between them. The CDR3 DNA follows: TGTGCCAGCAGCCCCTACACTGAAGCTTTCTTT. Its translation is CASSPYTEAFF.

This sequence joins TRBV10-3 and TRBJ1-1; maybe TRBD1 (5 bases). Germline CDR1 and CDR2: ENHRY and SYGVKD. The CDR3 loop spans 15 amino acids. V gave up 6 bases and J gave up 1 base, with 15 bases separating them. The CDR3 spells CAISLHDGGNTEAFF. CDR3 coding DNA: TGTGCCATCAGCCTCCACGACGGGGGGAACACTGAAGCTTTCTTT.